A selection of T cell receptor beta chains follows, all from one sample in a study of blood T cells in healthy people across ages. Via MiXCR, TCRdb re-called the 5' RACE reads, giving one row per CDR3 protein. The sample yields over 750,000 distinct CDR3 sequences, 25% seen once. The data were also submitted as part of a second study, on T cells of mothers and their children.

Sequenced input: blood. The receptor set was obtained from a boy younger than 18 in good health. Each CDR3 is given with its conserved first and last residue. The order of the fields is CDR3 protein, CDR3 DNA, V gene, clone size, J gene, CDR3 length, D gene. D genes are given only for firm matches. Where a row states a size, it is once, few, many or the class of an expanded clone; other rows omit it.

CDR3aa: CASSYQQRDLWTGELFF; CDR3nt: TGTGCCAGCAGCTACCAGCAGCGGGACTTATGGACCGGGGAGCTGTTTTTT; v_gene: TRBV5-5; abundance: few; j_gene: TRBJ2-2; len: 17; d_gene: TRBD2
CDR3aa: CASSRSGTSGQETQYF; CDR3nt: TGCGCCAGCAGCCGATCCGGGACTAGCGGCCAAGAGACCCAGTACTTC; v_gene: TRBV4-1; abundance: few; j_gene: TRBJ2-5; len: 16; d_gene: TRBD2
CDR3aa: CASSLPSGGAWSNEQFF; CDR3nt: TGTGCCAGCAGTTTGCCAAGCGGGGGGGCCTGGTCCAATGAGCAGTTCTTC; v_gene: TRBV27; abundance: .; j_gene: TRBJ2-1; len: 17; d_gene: TRBD2
CDR3aa: CASSFGGNNNEQFF; CDR3nt: TGTGCCAGCAGCTTCGGGGGTAACAACAATGAGCAGTTCTTC; v_gene: TRBV13; abundance: .; j_gene: TRBJ2-1; len: 14; d_gene: .
CDR3aa: CASSTGTNTQYF; CDR3nt: TGTGCCAGCAGTACCGGGACAAATACGCAGTATTTT; v_gene: TRBV6-5; abundance: .; j_gene: TRBJ2-3; len: 12; d_gene: .
CDR3aa: CASTTEAGRYGYTF; CDR3nt: TGTGCCAGCACCACCGAGGCAGGGCGGTATGGCTACACCTTC; v_gene: TRBV12-3/TRBV12-4; abundance: few; j_gene: TRBJ1-2; len: 14; d_gene: .
CDR3aa: CASSSSDAYQNIQYF; CDR3nt: TGTGCCAGCAGTTCTTCCGACGCCTATCAAAACATTCAGTACTTC; v_gene: TRBV28; abundance: .; j_gene: TRBJ2-4; len: 15; d_gene: .
CDR3aa: CASSYGDSTDTQYF; CDR3nt: TGTGCCAGCAGTTATGGGGATAGCACAGATACGCAGTATTTT; v_gene: TRBV6-6; abundance: .; j_gene: TRBJ2-3; len: 14; d_gene: .
CDR3aa: CSVEVFTEAFF; CDR3nt: TGCAGCGTTGAAGTATTCACTGAAGCTTTCTTT; v_gene: TRBV29-1; abundance: .; j_gene: TRBJ1-1; len: 11; d_gene: .
CDR3aa: CASSQHRPGSYNEQFF; CDR3nt: TGCGCCAGCAGCCAACACCGGCCGGGCTCCTACAATGAGCAGTTCTTC; v_gene: TRBV4-3; abundance: .; j_gene: TRBJ2-1; len: 16; d_gene: .
CDR3aa: CATSGPVDTGELFF; CDR3nt: TGTGCCACCAGTGGACCCGTGGATACCGGGGAGCTGTTTTTT; v_gene: TRBV24-1; abundance: .; j_gene: TRBJ2-2; len: 14; d_gene: .
CDR3aa: CASSLTGPDYGYTF; CDR3nt: TGTGCCAGCAGCTTGACAGGGCCTGACTATGGCTACACCTTC; v_gene: TRBV7-9; abundance: once; j_gene: TRBJ1-2; len: 14; d_gene: TRBD1
CDR3aa: CASSWTSDNEQFF; CDR3nt: TGTGCCAGCTCTTGGACTAGCGACAATGAGCAGTTCTTC; v_gene: TRBV2; abundance: few; j_gene: TRBJ2-1; len: 13; d_gene: TRBD2
CDR3aa: CASSQDLAGGVDTQYF; CDR3nt: TGTGCTAGCAGCCAAGACTTAGCGGGAGGAGTAGATACGCAGTATTTT; v_gene: TRBV7-7; abundance: .; j_gene: TRBJ2-3; len: 16; d_gene: TRBD2
CDR3aa: CSVDLSLASTDTQYF; CDR3nt: TGCAGCGTTGATCTCTCCCTCGCTAGCACAGATACGCAGTATTTT; v_gene: TRBV29-1; abundance: .; j_gene: TRBJ2-3; len: 15; d_gene: .
CDR3aa: CASSLGVQGETGELFF; CDR3nt: TGTGCCAGCAGCTTGGGGGTCCAGGGGGAAACCGGGGAGCTGTTTTTT; v_gene: TRBV7-2; abundance: .; j_gene: TRBJ2-2; len: 16; d_gene: TRBD1
CDR3aa: CASSSTSGGAHAYEQYF; CDR3nt: TGTGCCAGCAGCTCGACTAGCGGGGGAGCTCACGCCTACGAGCAGTACTTC; v_gene: TRBV7-8; abundance: .; j_gene: TRBJ2-7; len: 17; d_gene: TRBD2
CDR3aa: CASSFGGGRDTQYF; CDR3nt: TGTGCCAGCAGCTTTGGGGGGGGTAGAGATACGCAGTATTTT; v_gene: TRBV7-2; abundance: .; j_gene: TRBJ2-3; len: 14; d_gene: TRBD2
CDR3aa: CASSTIYRNTEAFF; CDR3nt: TGTGCCAGCAGCACAATCTATAGGAACACTGAAGCTTTCTTT; v_gene: TRBV11-2; abundance: .; j_gene: TRBJ1-1; len: 14; d_gene: .
CDR3aa: CASSQILADTYEQYF; CDR3nt: TGCGCCAGCAGCCAAATACTAGCGGACACCTACGAGCAGTACTTC; v_gene: TRBV4-1; abundance: .; j_gene: TRBJ2-7; len: 15; d_gene: TRBD2
CDR3aa: CSASQGAGGLADTQYF; CDR3nt: TGCAGTGCTAGTCAGGGAGCGGGGGGGCTTGCAGATACGCAGTATTTT; v_gene: TRBV20-1; abundance: .; j_gene: TRBJ2-3; len: 16; d_gene: TRBD2
CDR3aa: CATGGSYEQYF; CDR3nt: TGTGCCACAGGGGGCTCCTACGAGCAGTACTTC; v_gene: TRBV7-2; abundance: .; j_gene: TRBJ2-7; len: 11; d_gene: TRBD1
CDR3aa: CSVVPAGGFDEQYF; CDR3nt: TGCAGCGTTGTCCCCGCGGGGGGTTTCGACGAGCAGTACTTC; v_gene: TRBV29-1; abundance: .; j_gene: TRBJ2-7; len: 14; d_gene: TRBD2
CDR3aa: CASSLFVTGSRYEQYF; CDR3nt: TGTGCCAGCAGCCTTTTCGTGACGGGATCTCGATACGAGCAGTACTTC; v_gene: TRBV12-3/TRBV12-4; abundance: few; j_gene: TRBJ2-7; len: 16; d_gene: .
CDR3aa: CASSLLWDPIDTQYF; CDR3nt: TGTGCCAGCAGTTTATTATGGGACCCCATAGATACGCAGTATTTT; v_gene: TRBV28; abundance: .; j_gene: TRBJ2-3; len: 15; d_gene: .
CDR3aa: CSVASRGTYNEQFF; CDR3nt: TGCAGCGTTGCTTCTCGGGGGACCTACAATGAGCAGTTCTTC; v_gene: TRBV29-1; abundance: few; j_gene: TRBJ2-1; len: 14; d_gene: .
CDR3aa: CSAREDEQFF; CDR3nt: TGCAGCGCCAGGGAAGATGAGCAGTTCTTC; v_gene: TRBV29-1; abundance: .; j_gene: TRBJ2-1; len: 10; d_gene: .
CDR3aa: CASSYMPQETQYF; CDR3nt: TGTGCCAGCAGTTATATGCCCCAGGAGACCCAGTACTTC; v_gene: TRBV27; abundance: .; j_gene: TRBJ2-5; len: 13; d_gene: .
CDR3aa: CASSLEGDGYTF; CDR3nt: TGTGCCAGCAGTTTAGAAGGAGATGGCTACACCTTC; v_gene: TRBV12-3/TRBV12-4; abundance: many; j_gene: TRBJ1-2; len: 12; d_gene: .
CDR3aa: CASSAGGSYNEQFF; CDR3nt: TGTGCCAGCAGCGCCGGGGGGTCCTACAATGAGCAGTTCTTC; v_gene: TRBV4-2; abundance: few; j_gene: TRBJ2-1; len: 14; d_gene: TRBD2
CDR3aa: CALGGRGSNQPQHF; CDR3nt: TGTGCTCTTGGAGGGAGGGGTAGCAATCAGCCCCAGCATTTT; v_gene: TRBV28; abundance: .; j_gene: TRBJ1-5; len: 14; d_gene: .
CDR3aa: CAGSLSMTGGLGEQYF; CDR3nt: TGTGCCGGCAGTTTATCGATGACAGGGGGTCTAGGCGAGCAGTACTTC; v_gene: TRBV27; abundance: few; j_gene: TRBJ2-7; len: 16; d_gene: TRBD1
CDR3aa: CASNFSPEGTNTGELFF; CDR3nt: TGTGCCAGCAATTTCTCCCCGGAGGGAACCAACACCGGGGAGCTGTTTTTT; v_gene: TRBV2; abundance: few; j_gene: TRBJ2-2; len: 17; d_gene: .
CDR3aa: CSASPGGVKEKLFF; CDR3nt: TGCAGTGCTAGCCCGGGGGGGGTGAAAGAAAAACTGTTTTTT; v_gene: TRBV20-1; abundance: .; j_gene: TRBJ1-4; len: 14; d_gene: .
CDR3aa: CASSQDSGGRAGYTF; CDR3nt: TGTGCCAGCAGCCAAGATAGCGGGGGGCGCGCTGGCTACACCTTC; v_gene: TRBV14; abundance: few; j_gene: TRBJ1-2; len: 15; d_gene: .
CDR3aa: CASSESFTGELFF; CDR3nt: TGTGCCAGCAGTGAATCGTTCACCGGGGAGCTGTTTTTT; v_gene: TRBV25-1; abundance: .; j_gene: TRBJ2-2; len: 13; d_gene: .
CDR3aa: CASSSLAGIEKLFF; CDR3nt: TGTGCCAGCAGCTCCTTAGCCGGAATTGAAAAACTGTTTTTT; v_gene: TRBV12-3/TRBV12-4; abundance: .; j_gene: TRBJ1-4; len: 14; d_gene: .
CDR3aa: CASSTGQEWDGYTF; CDR3nt: TGTGCCAGCAGCACCGGACAGGAATGGGATGGCTACACCTTC; v_gene: TRBV7-9; abundance: .; j_gene: TRBJ1-2; len: 14; d_gene: TRBD1
CDR3aa: CASSLRQGSDTQYF; CDR3nt: TGTGCCAGCAGCTTAAGGCAGGGATCAGATACGCAGTATTTT; v_gene: TRBV7-3; abundance: .; j_gene: TRBJ2-3; len: 14; d_gene: .
CDR3aa: CSASLAGTDTQYF; CDR3nt: TGCAGTGCTAGCCTAGCGGGCACAGATACGCAGTATTTT; v_gene: TRBV20-1; abundance: few; j_gene: TRBJ2-3; len: 13; d_gene: TRBD2
CDR3aa: CASSLGVRAQHF; CDR3nt: TGTGCCAGCAGTTTAGGCGTAAGGGCCCAGCATTTT; v_gene: TRBV12-3/TRBV12-4; abundance: .; j_gene: TRBJ1-5; len: 12; d_gene: .
CDR3aa: CSARVGWGEQETQYF; CDR3nt: TGCAGTGCTAGAGTTGGGTGGGGCGAACAAGAGACCCAGTACTTC; v_gene: TRBV20-1; abundance: .; j_gene: TRBJ2-5; len: 15; d_gene: .
CDR3aa: CASGTGGFRETQYF; CDR3nt: TGTGCCAGCGGGACAGGGGGTTTTCGAGAGACCCAGTACTTC; v_gene: TRBV6-6; abundance: .; j_gene: TRBJ2-5; len: 14; d_gene: TRBD1
CDR3aa: CASSSKAYEQYF; CDR3nt: TGTGCCAGCAGTTCAAAGGCCTACGAGCAGTACTTC; v_gene: TRBV5-6; abundance: few; j_gene: TRBJ2-7; len: 12; d_gene: .
CDR3aa: CASSYSAGPYEQYF; CDR3nt: TGTGCCAGCAGTTACTCGGCGGGTCCCTACGAGCAGTACTTC; v_gene: TRBV6-5; abundance: .; j_gene: TRBJ2-7; len: 14; d_gene: .
CDR3aa: CASSPKEQFGTTIYF; CDR3nt: TGTGCCAGCAGTCCTAAGGAGCAGTTCGGAACCACCATATATTTT; v_gene: TRBV7-9; abundance: few; j_gene: TRBJ1-3; len: 15; d_gene: .